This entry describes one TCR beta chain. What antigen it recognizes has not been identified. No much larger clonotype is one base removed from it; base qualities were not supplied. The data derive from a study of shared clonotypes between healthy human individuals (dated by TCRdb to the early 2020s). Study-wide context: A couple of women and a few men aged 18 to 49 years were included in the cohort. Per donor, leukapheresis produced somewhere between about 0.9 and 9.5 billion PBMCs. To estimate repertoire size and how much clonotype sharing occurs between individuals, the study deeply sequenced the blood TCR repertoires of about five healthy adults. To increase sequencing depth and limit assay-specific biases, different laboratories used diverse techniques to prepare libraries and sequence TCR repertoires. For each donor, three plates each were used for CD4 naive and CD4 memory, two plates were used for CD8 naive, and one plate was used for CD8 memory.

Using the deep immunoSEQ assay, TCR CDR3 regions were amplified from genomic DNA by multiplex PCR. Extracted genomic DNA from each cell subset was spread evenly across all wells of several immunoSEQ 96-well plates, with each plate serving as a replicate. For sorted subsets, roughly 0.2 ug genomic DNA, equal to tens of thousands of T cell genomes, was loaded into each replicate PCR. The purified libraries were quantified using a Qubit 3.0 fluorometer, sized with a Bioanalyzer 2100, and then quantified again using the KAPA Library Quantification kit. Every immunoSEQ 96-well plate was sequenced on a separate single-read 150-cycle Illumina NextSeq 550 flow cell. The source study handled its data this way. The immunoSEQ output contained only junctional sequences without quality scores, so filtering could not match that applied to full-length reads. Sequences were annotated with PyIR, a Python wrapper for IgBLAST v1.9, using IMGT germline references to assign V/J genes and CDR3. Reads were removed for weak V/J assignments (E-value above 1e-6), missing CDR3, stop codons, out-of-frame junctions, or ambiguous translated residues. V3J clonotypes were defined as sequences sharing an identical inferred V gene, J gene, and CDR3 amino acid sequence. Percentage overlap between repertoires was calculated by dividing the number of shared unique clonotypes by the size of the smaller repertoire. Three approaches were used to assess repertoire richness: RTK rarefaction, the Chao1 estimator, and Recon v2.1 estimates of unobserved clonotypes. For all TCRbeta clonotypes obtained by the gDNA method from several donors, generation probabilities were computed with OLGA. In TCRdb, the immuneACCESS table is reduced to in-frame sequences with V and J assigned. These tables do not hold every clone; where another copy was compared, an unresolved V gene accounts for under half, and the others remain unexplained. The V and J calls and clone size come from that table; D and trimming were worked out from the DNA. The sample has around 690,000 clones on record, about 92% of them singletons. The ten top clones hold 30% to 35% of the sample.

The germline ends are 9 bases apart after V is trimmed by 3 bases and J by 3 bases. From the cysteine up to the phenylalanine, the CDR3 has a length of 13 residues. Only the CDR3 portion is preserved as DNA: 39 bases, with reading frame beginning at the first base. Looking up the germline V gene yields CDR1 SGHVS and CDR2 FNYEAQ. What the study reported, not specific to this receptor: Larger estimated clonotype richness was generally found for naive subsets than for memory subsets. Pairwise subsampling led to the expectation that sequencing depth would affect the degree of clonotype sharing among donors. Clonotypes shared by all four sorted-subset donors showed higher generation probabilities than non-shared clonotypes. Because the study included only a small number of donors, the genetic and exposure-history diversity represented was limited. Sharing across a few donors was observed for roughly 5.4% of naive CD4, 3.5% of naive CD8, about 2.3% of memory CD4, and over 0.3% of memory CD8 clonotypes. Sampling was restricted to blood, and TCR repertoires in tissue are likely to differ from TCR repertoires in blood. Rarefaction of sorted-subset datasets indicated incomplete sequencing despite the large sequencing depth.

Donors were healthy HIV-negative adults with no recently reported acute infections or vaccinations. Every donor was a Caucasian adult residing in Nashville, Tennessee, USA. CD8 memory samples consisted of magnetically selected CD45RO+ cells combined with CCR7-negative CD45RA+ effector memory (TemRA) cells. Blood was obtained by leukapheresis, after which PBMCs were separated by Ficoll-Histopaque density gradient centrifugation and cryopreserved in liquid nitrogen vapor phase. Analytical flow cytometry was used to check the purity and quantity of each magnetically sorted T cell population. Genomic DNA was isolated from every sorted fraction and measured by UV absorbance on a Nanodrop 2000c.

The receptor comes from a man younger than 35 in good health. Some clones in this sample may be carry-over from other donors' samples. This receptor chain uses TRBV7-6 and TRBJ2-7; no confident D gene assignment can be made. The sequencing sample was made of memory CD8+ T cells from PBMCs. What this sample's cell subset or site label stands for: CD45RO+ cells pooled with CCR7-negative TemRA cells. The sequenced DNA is TGTGCCAGCAGCTTTTCTCGGAACTACGAGCAGTACTTC. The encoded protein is CASSFSRNYEQYF.